A selection of T cell receptor beta chains follows, all from one sample in a study of early T cells in non-severe SARS-CoV-2 infection. TCRdb re-derived calls from the 5' RACE reads in MiXCR, one entry per CDR3 protein. The table lists tens of thousands of distinct CDR3 sequences, 8% to 9% of them singletons, with about 4.2% in the top ten. Sequenced sample: whole blood. The receptor set was obtained from an adult who was a healthcare worker with PCR-confirmed SARS-CoV-2 infection or an uninfected control (not recorded which). CDR3s leave out the opening cysteine and the closing phenylalanine or tryptophan. The D gene is left open where the match is weak. Rows give clone size only sometimes, using once, few, many, or a class for an expanded clone.

v_gene	d_gene	abundance	j_gene	CDR3aa
TRBV4-1	TRBD2	few	TRBJ2-1	ASSPSGITYNEQF
TRBV11-2	TRBD2	few	TRBJ2-3	ASSPIAGPSTDTQY
TRBV7-6	TRBD2	many	TRBJ2-3	ASSRSAGGAADTQY
TRBV4-2	TRBD2	many	TRBJ2-1	ASSQDIAGDEQF
TRBV12-2	-	-	TRBJ2-3	ASRLAHQIAQY
TRBV5-1	-	few	TRBJ2-7	ASSRGQPYEQY
TRBV20-1	-	few	TRBJ2-2	SAEALGGELF
TRBV18	-	-	TRBJ2-7	ASSPIGSYEQY
TRBV20-1	-	few	TRBJ2-1	SAPALNNEQF
TRBV10-1	-	many	TRBJ2-3	ASSDLGNTDTQY
TRBV20-1	TRBD2	many	TRBJ2-1	SASDLSGTRTEQF
TRBV11-2	TRBD1	few	TRBJ2-7	ASSFFTGQPLEQY
TRBV5-5	-	-	TRBJ2-3	ASSLGLTQGGTDTQY
TRBV6-6	TRBD2	few	TRBJ2-2	ASILRGLAAYYTGELF
TRBV7-8	TRBD2	many	TRBJ2-3	ASSYRSSGADTQY
TRBV11-2	TRBD2	-	TRBJ2-5	ASSFGGGGQETQY
TRBV5-1	-	-	TRBJ2-6	ASSYLGQPGANVLT
TRBV18	-	-	TRBJ1-4	ASSHGSTNEKLF
TRBV10-3	-	-	TRBJ2-7	AISEQTSYEQY
TRBV4-2	-	few	TRBJ2-3	ASSQDSDGTDTQY
TRBV20-1	-	many	TRBJ1-3	SASNQRGLIY
TRBV20-1	TRBD1	many	TRBJ1-6	SAPTTGTNNSPLH
TRBV2	-	many	TRBJ2-3	ASSIVGARTDTQY
TRBV29-1	-	many	TRBJ2-1	SVARGADEQF
TRBV10-3	-	-	TRBJ2-3	ATRPPGGRTDTQY
TRBV3-1	-	few	TRBJ2-7	ASSLSTGASYEQY
TRBV5-6	TRBD1	-	TRBJ2-2	ASSNTGGVHTGELF
TRBV18	-	few	TRBJ1-2	ASSPQQGNYGYT
TRBV19	-	-	TRBJ1-5	ASSIGRGRNQPQH
TRBV5-1	-	few	TRBJ1-1	ASSVFGDTEAF
TRBV29-1	-	many	TRBJ1-5	SVGQSLNQPQH
TRBV7-2	-	-	TRBJ2-2	VSSPKGRRNTGELF